The source of this TCR beta chain is a study of follicular helper T cells after annual influenza vaccination (dated by TCRdb to 2015 to 2018). With respect to the entire study: Blood was collected on days 0, 7 and 28 after each seasonal influenza vaccination. One week after vaccination, a second recruited cohort of 12 to 13 subjects (Table S1) displayed a similar ICOS+CD38+ cTfh response. The 2013-2014 samples were cryopreserved, while the 2015 samples were processed right after collection. To look at recall of cTfh clones, some subjects were tracked through successive annual vaccinations covering the 2013-2014, 2014-2015 and 2015-2016 seasons. Multi-year samples were available from six subjects, with four subjects covering two vaccination seasons and two subjects covering three seasons.

Unmatched junction bases come to 6, with V trimmed by 4 bases and J by 0 bases. Including the terminal cysteine and phenylalanine, the CDR3 comprises 17 residues. Only the CDR3 DNA stays, 51 bases, in frame from base 1. The germline V gene encodes CDR1 SEHNR and CDR2 FQNEAQ (reference sequence). What the study reported, not specific to this receptor: Successive annual vaccinations recalled a recurrent oligoclonal ICOS+CD38+ cTfh response that contained tetramer and AIM influenza-specific clonotypes. Only roughly 10-21% of analyzed cells yielded productive TCRB sequences, so sampling of rare clonotypes was not possible. ICOS+CD38+ cTfh clonality correlated with the frequency of that population, and its change correlated with the change in circulating plasmablast frequency. Day 7 ICOS+CD38+ clones were most often found later in ICOS-CD38- cTfh, suggesting that subset may serve as a memory reservoir.

Libraries were built with the immunoSEQ multiplex PCR assay. Adaptive Biotechnologies carried out TCRB amplification, library preparation, sequencing and preliminary bioinformatics at Survey level resolution. For TCRB sequencing, genomic DNA from sorted cTfh populations was amplified by multiplex PCR. The paper's processing steps were these. Clonality was calculated in R as 1 minus normalized Shannon entropy, and the Gini index was calculated with the R package ineq. To get the overlap score, the summed counts of shared sequences were divided by the total counts of all sequences in both of the compared samples. The significance of shared clonotypes was tested with Fisher's exact test, assuming a theoretical repertoire of 10^7 TCRB sequences. TCRdb re-hosts the immuneACCESS table, in-frame sequences only. Its copies lack some clones; in the studies checked, an unresolved V gene accounts for under half of them, and the cause for the rest is not known. D and trimming come from the DNA, and the V and J calls and clone size come from that table. This sample holds 8,000 to 8,500 clones; roughly 80% were observed only once. More than 1% of the sample lies in the top ten.

On this clone itself: It lacks a known antigen. No base quality values were provided; no much bigger clone lies one nucleotide off.

The time point label, read with the paper, signifies: 2014-2015 season, pre-vaccination. TCRB sequencing was used to follow sorted CD4 subsets from the blood of adults before and after they were given the seasonal inactivated influenza vaccine (Fluvarix). To be eligible, subjects had to live in the community and must not have received influenza vaccine in the previous 6 months. Influenza vaccine contraindications, substance abuse, HIV/AIDS, active malignancy, immunomodulatory medication and active illness such as respiratory infection were included among the exclusion criteria. At each time point, about 40 to 100 mL of blood was collected. Non-naive CD4+CXCR5+PD-1+ cells were defined as circulating Tfh and were sorted into two fractions, ICOS+CD38+ and ICOS-CD38-. Ficoll-Paque PLUS or SepMate separation was used to isolate PBMC. Cell subsets were sorted from PBMC on a BD FACS Aria before DNA extraction.

The TCR was taken from an adult who received the influenza vaccine. This material consisted of CXCR5+ CD38- circulating T follicular helper cells from blood, taken on the day of influenza vaccination. The cell subset or site label on this specimen signifies: circulating Tfh, non-naive CD4+CXCR5+PD-1+ (ICOS+CD38+ or ICOS-CD38-). The sequence links TRBV7-9 to TRBJ1-5, with TRBD1 matching 10 junction bases. In nucleotides, the sequence is TGTGCCAGCAGCTCCGGACAGGGGGATCGTAGCAATCAGCCCCAGCATTTT. It specifies CASSSGQGDRSNQPQHF.